Given below is one TCR beta chain in context. Trimming cost V 10 bases and J 6 bases; bases outside gene matches: 7. The CDR3 has 13 amino acids. Germline CDR1 MDHEN, CDR2 SYDVKM. The sample belongs to a study of shared clonotypes between healthy human individuals. Naive CD4+ cells were CD45RA-selected; the remaining cells were memory. The method was immunoSEQ multiplex PCR; TCRdb's version includes in-frame clones alone and lacks a portion of them. The sample has 2 million to 2.5 million clones, approximately 95% seen once. The sequencing input was naive CD4+ T cells sorted from blood. Subset indicated: CD45RA+ positively selected. This clonotype originated in a man younger than 35 in good health. The V and J genes are TRBV28 and TRBJ2-2; TRBD1 matches 8 bases. CDR3 in amino acids: CATTGALAGELFF. Here the CDR3 DNA reads TGTGCCACGACAGGGGCATTGGCCGGGGAGCTGTTTTTT.